This TCR beta chain was found in a study of cytomegalovirus exposure and HLA in healthy donors. The study's findings and limits: TRBV6-2, TRBV6-3 and some other V segments were excluded as indistinguishable.

13 Jbeta primers and 60 Vbeta primers were used for the PCR. The data were produced by immunoSEQ multiplex PCR, yet TCRdb's version contains in-frame clones alone and is incomplete. Its table records 65,000 to 95,000 clones. To note about this clone: Its specificity is not known.

Per germline, CDR1 KGHSH and CDR2 LQKENI. The CDR3 sequence is 15 residues long. V gave up 6 bases and J gave up 7 bases; unmatched junction bases: 9. The clonotype comes from a woman aged 55-69 years in good health and CMV-seronegative. Sequencing was done on a sample of PBMCs. The chain carries TRBV18 and TRBJ1-1; 12 bases fit TRBD1. The CDR3 protein is CASSTGTGGQGEAFF. The CDR3 DNA is TGTGCCAGCTCTACCGGGACAGGGGGCCAGGGTGAAGCTTTCTTT. The full variable domain, in which reference TRBV18 and TRBJ1-1 provide the parts outside the CDR3, is NAGVMQNPRHLVRRRGQEARLRCSPMKGHSHVYWYRQLPEEGLKFMVYLQKENIIDESGMPKERFSAEFPKEGPSILRIQQVVRGDSAAYFCASSTGTGGQGEAFFGQGTRLTVV.